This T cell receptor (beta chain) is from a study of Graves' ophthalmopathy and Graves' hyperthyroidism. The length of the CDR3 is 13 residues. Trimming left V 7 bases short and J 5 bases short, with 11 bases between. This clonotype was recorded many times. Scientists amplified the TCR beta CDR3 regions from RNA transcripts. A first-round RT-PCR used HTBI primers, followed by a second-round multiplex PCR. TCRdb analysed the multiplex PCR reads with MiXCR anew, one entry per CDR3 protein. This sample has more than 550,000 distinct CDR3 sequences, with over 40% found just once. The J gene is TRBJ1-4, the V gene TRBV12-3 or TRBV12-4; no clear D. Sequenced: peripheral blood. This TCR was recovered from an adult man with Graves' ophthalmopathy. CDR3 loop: CASKWRRNEKLFF. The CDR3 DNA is TGTGCCAGCAAGTGGAGGAGGAATGAAAAACTGTTTTTT.